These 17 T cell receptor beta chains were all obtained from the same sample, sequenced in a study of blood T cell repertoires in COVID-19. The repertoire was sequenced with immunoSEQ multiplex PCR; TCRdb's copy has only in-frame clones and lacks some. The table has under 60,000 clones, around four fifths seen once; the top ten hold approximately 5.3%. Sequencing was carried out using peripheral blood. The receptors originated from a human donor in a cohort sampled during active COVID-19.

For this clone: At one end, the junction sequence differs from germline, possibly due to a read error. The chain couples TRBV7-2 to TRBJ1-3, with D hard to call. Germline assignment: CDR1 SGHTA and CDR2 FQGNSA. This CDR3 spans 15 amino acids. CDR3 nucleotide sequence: TGTGCCAGCAGCACCGGTGTTAGCTCTGGAAACATCATATATTTT. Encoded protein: CASSTGVSSGNIIYF.

CDR3 loop: CASSPRQGHTEAFF. The CDR3 DNA is TGCGCCAGCAGCCCCCGACAGGGGCACACTGAAGCTTTCTTT. This chain links TRBV4-1 with TRBJ1-1, with TRBD1 matching over 8 bases. CDR1 and CDR2 from the germline V gene are MGHRA and YSYEKL. There are 14 residues in the CDR3. V lost 4 bases and J lost 3; bases outside the gene matches: 4.

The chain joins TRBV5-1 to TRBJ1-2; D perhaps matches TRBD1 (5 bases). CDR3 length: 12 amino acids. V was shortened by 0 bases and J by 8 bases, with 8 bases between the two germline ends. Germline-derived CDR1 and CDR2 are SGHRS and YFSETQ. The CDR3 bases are TGCGCCAGCAGCTTGGACAGGTACGGCTACACCTTC. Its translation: CASSLDRYGYTF.

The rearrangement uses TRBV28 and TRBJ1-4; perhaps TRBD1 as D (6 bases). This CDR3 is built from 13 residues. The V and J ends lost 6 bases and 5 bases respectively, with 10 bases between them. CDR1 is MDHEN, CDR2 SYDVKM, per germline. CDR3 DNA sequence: TGTGCCAGCAGCCTGGACAGAAATGAAAAACTGTTTTTT. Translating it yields CASSLDRNEKLFF.

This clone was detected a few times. The CDR3 loop is CASSLDRGWETQYF. The CDR3 bases are TGTGCCAGCAGCCTCGACAGGGGTTGGGAGACCCAGTACTTC. The gene calls are TRBV27 and TRBJ2-5; the match to TRBD1 covers 8 bases. The ends lost 6 bases at V and 5 bases at J; junction bases unmatched: 8. Germline CDR1 and CDR2: MNHEY and SMNVEV (reference sequence). The CDR3 loop spans 14 amino acids.

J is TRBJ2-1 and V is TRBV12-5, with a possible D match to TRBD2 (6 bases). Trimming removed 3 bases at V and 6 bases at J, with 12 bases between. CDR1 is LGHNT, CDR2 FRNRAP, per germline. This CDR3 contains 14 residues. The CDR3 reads CASGFGGKGNEQFF. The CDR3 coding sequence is TGTGCTAGTGGTTTCGGGGGAAAGGGCAATGAGCAGTTCTTC. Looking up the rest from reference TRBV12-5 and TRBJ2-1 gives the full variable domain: DARVTQTPRHKVTEMGQEVTMRCQPILGHNTVFWYRQTMMQGLELLAYFRNRAPLDDSGMPKDRFSAEMPDATLATLKIQPSEPRDSAVYFCASGFGGKGNEQFFGPGTRLTVL.

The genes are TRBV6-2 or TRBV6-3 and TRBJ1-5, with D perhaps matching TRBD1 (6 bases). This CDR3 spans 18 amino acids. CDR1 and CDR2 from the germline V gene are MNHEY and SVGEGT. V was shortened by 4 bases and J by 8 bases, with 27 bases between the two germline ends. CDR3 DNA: TGTGCCAGCAGTTCCGCGGCCGGTTGGTACAGGGAAGGAGAGCCCCAGCATTTT. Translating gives CASSSAAGWYREGEPQHF.

As DNA, the CDR3 is TGTGCCAGCAGCCTGGACAGAAGAGGGACTGAAGCTTTCTTT. As protein: CASSLDRRGTEAFF. The rearrangement links TRBV5-4 to TRBJ1-1; D is possibly TRBD1 (6 bases). The CDR3 has 14 amino acids. The V gene lost 4 bases and the J gene lost 5 bases, with 15 bases spanning the gap. Per the germline V gene, CDR1 is SGHNT and CDR2 is YYREEE (reference sequence).

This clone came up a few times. The CDR3, as DNA: TGTGCCTGGATGGGACAGGGGAGCACAGATACGCAGTATTTT. This translates into CAWMGQGSTDTQYF. The chain combines TRBV30 with TRBJ2-3, with 10 bases that match TRBD1. Germline loops: CDR1 GTSNPN, CDR2 SVGIG (reference sequence). With V trimmed by 4 bases and J by 0 bases, 1 base remained unmatched. The length of the CDR3 is 14 residues.

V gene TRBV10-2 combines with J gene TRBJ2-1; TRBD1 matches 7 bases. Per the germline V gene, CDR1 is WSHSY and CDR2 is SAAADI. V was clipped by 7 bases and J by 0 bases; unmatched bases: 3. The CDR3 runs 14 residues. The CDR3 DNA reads TGCGCCAGCACCAGGGACAGCTCCTACAATGAGCAGTTCTTC. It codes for CASTRDSSYNEQFF.

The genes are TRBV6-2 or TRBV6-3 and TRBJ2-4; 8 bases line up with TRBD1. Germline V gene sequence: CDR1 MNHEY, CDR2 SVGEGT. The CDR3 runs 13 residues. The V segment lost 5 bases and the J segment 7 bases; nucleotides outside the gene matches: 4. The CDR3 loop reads CASSRTGWNIQYF. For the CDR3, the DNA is TGTGCCAGCAGTCGGACAGGGTGGAACATTCAGTACTTC.

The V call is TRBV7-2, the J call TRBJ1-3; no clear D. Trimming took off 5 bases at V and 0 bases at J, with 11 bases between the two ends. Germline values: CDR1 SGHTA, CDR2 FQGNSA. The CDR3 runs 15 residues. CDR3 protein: CASSTIKASGNTIYF. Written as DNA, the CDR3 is TGTGCCAGCAGCACCATTAAAGCCTCTGGAAACACCATATATTTT.

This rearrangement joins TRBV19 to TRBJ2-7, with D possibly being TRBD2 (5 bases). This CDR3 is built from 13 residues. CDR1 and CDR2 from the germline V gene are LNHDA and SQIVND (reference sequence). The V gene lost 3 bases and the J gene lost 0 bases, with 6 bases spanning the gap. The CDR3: CASSIGLSYEQYF. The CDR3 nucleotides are TGTGCCAGTAGTATTGGACTCTCCTACGAGCAGTACTTC.

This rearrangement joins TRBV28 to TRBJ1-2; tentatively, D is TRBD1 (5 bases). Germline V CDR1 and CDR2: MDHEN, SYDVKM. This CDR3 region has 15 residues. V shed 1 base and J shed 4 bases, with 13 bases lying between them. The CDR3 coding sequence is TGTGCCAGCAGTTTATCCCCCGGGGGATCCTATGGCTACACCTTC. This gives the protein CASSLSPGGSYGYTF.

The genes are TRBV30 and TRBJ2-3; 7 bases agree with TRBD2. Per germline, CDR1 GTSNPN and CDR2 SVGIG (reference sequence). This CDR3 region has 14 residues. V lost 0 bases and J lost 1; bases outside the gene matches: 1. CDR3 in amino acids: CAWSVRGGTDTQYF. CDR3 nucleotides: TGTGCCTGGAGTGTACGGGGGGGCACAGATACGCAGTATTTT.

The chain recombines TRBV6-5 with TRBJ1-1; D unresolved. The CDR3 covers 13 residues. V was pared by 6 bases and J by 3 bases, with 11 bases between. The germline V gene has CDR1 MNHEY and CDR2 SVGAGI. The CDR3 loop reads CASSRNSYTEAFF. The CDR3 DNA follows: TGTGCCAGCAGCCGGAACAGCTACACTGAAGCTTTCTTT.

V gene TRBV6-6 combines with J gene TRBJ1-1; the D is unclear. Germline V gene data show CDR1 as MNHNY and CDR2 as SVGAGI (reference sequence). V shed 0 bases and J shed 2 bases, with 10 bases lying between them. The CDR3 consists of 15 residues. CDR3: CASSYSRQANTEAFF. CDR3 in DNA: TGTGCCAGCAGTTACTCACGCCAGGCCAACACTGAAGCTTTCTTT.